This TCR beta chain was identified in a study of blood T cells in healthy people across ages. The ends were cut back, 5 bases at V and 3 bases at J, with 18 bases in the middle. Germline V gene data show CDR1 as DFQATT and CDR2 as SNEGSKA (reference sequence). This CDR3 has 15 residues. With a J-beta primer mix and a sample-barcoded 5' primer, a second PCR ran 7 to 11 cycles. TCRdb re-derived calls from the 5' RACE reads in MiXCR, one entry per CDR3 protein. In the table there are about 640,000 distinct CDR3 sequences, around 54% of which are singletons. This clonotype was sampled from a man aged 60-69 years in good health. The chain combines TRBV20-1 with TRBJ2-3; D tentatively fits TRBD1 or TRBD2 (5 bases each). The sample was blood. The CDR3 DNA sequence: TGCAGTGCTTCACGGGACCTCCCTCGGACAGATACGCAGTATTTT. Its translation is CSASRDLPRTDTQYF.